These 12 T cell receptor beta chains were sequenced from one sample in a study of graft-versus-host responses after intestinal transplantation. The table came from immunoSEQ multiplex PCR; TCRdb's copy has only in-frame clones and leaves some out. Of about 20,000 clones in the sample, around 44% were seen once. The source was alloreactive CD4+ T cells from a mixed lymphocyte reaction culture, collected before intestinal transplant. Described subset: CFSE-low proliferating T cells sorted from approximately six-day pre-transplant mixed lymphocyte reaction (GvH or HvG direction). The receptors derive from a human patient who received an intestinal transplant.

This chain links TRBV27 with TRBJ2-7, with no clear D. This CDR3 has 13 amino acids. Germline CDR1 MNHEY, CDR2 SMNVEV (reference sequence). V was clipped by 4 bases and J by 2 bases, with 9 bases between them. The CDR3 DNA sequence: TGTGCCAGCAGTTACCACAGAACCTACGAGCAGTACTTC. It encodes CASSYHRTYEQYF.

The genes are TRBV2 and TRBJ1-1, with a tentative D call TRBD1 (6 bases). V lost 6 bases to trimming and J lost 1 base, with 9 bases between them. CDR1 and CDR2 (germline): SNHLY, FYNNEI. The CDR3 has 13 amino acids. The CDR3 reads CASRTGQNTEAFF. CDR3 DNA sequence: TGTGCCAGCAGGACGGGACAGAACACTGAAGCTTTCTTT.

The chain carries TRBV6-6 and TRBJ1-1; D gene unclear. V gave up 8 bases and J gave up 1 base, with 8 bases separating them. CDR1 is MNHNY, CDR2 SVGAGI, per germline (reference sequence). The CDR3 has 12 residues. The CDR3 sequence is CASGRENTEAFF. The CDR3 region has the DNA TGTGCCAGCGGACGGGAGAACACTGAAGCTTTCTTT.

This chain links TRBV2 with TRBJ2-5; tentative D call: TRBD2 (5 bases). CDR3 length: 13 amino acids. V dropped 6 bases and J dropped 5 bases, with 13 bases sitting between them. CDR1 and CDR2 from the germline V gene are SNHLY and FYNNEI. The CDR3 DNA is TGTGCCAGCAGCGCACTAGGATGGGAGACCCAGTACTTC. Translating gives CASSALGWETQYF.

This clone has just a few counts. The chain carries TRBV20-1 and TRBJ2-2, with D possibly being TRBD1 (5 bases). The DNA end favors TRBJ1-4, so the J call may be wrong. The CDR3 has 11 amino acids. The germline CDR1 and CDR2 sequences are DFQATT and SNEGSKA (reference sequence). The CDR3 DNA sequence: TGCAGTGCCCCCAGGGAAGGAAAACTGTTTTTT. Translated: CSAPREGKLFF.

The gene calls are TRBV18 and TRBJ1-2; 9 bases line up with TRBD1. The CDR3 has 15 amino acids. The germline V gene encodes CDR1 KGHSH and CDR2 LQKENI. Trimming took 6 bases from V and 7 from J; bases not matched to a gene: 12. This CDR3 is CASSPGQGSETGYTF. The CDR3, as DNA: TGTGCCAGCTCCCCGGGACAGGGATCGGAGACTGGCTACACCTTC.

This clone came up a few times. CDR3 sequence (DNA): TGTGCCATCAGTGCGCCGGACAGGTCCTATGGCTACACCTTC. This translates into CAISAPDRSYGYTF. This sequence joins TRBV10-3 and TRBJ1-2; the match to TRBD1 covers 7 bases. The germline V gene has CDR1 ENHRY and CDR2 SYGVKD. The length of the CDR3 is 14 residues. The V segment lost 4 bases and the J segment 4 bases; nucleotides outside the gene matches: 6.

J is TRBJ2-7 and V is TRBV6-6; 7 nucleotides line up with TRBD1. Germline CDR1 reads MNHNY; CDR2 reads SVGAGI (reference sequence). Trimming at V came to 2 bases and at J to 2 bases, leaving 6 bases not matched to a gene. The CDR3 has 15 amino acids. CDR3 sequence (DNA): TGTGCCAGCAGTTACCCTGACAGGGAGCCCTACGAGCAGTACTTC. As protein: CASSYPDREPYEQYF.

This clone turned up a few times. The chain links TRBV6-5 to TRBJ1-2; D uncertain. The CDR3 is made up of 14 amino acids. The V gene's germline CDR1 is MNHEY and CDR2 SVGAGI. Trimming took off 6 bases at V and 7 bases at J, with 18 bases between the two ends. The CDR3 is CASSRGFVGVGYTF. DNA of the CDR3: TGTGCCAGCAGCCGAGGATTCGTCGGGGTTGGCTACACCTTC.

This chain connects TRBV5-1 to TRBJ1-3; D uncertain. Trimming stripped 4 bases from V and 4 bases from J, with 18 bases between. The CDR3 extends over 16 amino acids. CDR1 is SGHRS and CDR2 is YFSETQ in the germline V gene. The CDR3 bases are TGCGCCAGCAGCCTAACCGGGTCCCTGCGCGGAAACACCATATATTTT. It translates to CASSLTGSLRGNTIYF.

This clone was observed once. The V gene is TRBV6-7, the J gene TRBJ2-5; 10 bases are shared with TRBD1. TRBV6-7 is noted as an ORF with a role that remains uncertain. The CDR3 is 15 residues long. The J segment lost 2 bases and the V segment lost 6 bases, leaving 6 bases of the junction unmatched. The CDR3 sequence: CASRRQGAGQETQYF. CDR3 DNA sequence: TGTGCCAGCAGACGACAGGGGGCCGGTCAAGAGACCCAGTACTTC.

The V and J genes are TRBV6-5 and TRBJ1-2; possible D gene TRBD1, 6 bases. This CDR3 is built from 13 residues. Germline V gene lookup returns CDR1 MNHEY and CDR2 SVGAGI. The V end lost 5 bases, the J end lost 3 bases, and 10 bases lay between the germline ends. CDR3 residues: CASSKQGDYGYTF. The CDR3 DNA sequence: TGTGCCAGCAGTAAACAGGGTGACTATGGCTACACCTTC.